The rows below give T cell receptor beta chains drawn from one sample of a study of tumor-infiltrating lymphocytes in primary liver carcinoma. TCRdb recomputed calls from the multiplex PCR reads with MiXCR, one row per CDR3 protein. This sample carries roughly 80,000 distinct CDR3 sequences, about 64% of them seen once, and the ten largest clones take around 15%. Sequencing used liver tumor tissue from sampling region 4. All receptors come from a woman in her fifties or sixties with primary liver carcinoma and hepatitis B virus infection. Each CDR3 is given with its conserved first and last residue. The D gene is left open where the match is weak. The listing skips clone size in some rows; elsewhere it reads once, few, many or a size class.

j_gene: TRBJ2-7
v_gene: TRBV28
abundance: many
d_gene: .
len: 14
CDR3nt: TGTGCCAGCAACGTAGGGGGGAACCAATACGAGCAGTACTTC
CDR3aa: CASNVGGNQYEQYF

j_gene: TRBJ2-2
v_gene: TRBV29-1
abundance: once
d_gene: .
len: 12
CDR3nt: TGCAGCGTTGGGTGGGAGGCCGGGGAGCCGTTTTTC
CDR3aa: CSVGWEAGEPFF

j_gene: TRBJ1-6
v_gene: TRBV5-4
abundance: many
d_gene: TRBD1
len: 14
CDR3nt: TGTGCCAGCAGCTTGAGGGACAGGGGGGCACCCCTCCACTTT
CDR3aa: CASSLRDRGAPLHF

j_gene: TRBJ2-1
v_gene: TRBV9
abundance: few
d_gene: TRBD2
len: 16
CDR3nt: TGTGCCAGCAGCACCCAACCGGGACTAGCGGAGAATGAGCAGTTCTTC
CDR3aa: CASSTQPGLAENEQFF

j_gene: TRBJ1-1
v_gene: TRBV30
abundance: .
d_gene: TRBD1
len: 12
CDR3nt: TGTGTCTGGAGTAGGGGGCTAGCTGAAGCTTTCTTT
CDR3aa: CVWSRGLAEAFF

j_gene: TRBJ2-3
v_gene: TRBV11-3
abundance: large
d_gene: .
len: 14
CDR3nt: TGTGCCAGCAGCCATCGGACAGGCACAGATACGCAGTATTTT
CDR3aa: CASSHRTGTDTQYF

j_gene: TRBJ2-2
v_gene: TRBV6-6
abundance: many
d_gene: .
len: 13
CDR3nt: TGTGCCAGCAAAGGCTCGAACACCGGGGAGCTGTTTTTT
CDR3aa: CASKGSNTGELFF

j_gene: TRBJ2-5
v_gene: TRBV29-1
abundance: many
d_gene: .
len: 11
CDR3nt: TGCAGCGTGCGGGATCAAGAGACCCAGTACTTC
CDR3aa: CSVRDQETQYF

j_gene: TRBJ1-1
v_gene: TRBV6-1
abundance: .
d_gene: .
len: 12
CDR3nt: TGTACCAACAGTGAAGTTGGGACGTTGCCCAACTTT
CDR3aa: CTNSEVGTLPNF

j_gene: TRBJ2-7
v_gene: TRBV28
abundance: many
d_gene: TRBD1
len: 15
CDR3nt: TGTGCCAGCTGGCCGAGAGGGACAGGGACCTACGAGCAGTACTTC
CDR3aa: CASWPRGTGTYEQYF

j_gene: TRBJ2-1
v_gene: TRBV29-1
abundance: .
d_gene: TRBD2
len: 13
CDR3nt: TGCAGGGTGGTCAGTGGGAGGGGCAATGAGCAGTTCTTC
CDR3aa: CRVVSGRGNEQFF

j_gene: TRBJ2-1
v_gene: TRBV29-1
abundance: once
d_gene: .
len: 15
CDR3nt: TGCAGCGTTGTGGGAACCCAGGACTTAAACAATGAGAAGTTCTTC
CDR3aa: CSVVGTQDLNNEKFF

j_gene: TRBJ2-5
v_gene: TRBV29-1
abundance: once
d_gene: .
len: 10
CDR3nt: TGCAGTGCCGCAATTGAGGCCCAGTACTTC
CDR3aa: CSAAIEAQYF

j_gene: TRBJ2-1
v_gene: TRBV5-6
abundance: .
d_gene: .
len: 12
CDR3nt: TGTGCCAGCAGCCGATCTATGAACGAGCAGTTATTC
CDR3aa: CASSRSMNEQLF

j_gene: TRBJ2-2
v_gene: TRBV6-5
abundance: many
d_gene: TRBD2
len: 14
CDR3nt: TGTGCCGGGGGACTAGCGGGGAACACCGGGGAGCTGTTTTTT
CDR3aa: CAGGLAGNTGELFF

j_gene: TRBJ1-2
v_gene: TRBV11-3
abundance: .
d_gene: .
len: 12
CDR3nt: TGTGCCAGCAGCTTAGGGACCTTTGGCTTCACCTTC
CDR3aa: CASSLGTFGFTF

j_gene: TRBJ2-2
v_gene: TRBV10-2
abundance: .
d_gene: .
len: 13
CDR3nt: TGCGCCAGCAGTGACCGTACCACCGGGAAGTTGTTTTTT
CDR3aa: CASSDRTTGKLFF

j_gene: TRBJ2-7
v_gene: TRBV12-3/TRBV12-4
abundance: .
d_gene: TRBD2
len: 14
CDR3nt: TGTGCCAACAGGACACAAGGGGAGGGATACGAGAAGTACTTC
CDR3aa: CANRTQGEGYEKYF

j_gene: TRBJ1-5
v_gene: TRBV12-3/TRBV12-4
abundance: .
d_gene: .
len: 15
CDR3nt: TGTGCCAGCAGCCCAACTGGGAATAACAATCAGCCACAGCATTTT
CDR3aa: CASSPTGNNNQPQHF

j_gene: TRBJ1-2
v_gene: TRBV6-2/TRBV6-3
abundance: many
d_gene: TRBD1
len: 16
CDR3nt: TGTGCCAGCAATAAAGGACCGGACAGGTCCGCCTATGGCTACACCTTC
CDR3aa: CASNKGPDRSAYGYTF

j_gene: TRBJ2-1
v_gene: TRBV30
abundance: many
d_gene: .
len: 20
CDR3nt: TGTGCCTGGACCCCCTCCCGGGGCGGGAAAGTTTTGTTCGGCTACAATGAGCAGTTCTTC
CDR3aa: CAWTPSRGGKVLFGYNEQFF

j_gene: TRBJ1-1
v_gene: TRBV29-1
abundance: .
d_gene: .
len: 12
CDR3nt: TGCAGCGTTAAGGGGGGGGAGGCTGAAGCTTTCTTT
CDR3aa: CSVKGGEAEAFF

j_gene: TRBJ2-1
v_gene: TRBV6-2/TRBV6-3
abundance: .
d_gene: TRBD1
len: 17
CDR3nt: TGTGCCAGCAGTCCCTACCCGGGACAGGGCTCCCACAATAAGCAGTTCTTC
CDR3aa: CASSPYPGQGSHNKQFF

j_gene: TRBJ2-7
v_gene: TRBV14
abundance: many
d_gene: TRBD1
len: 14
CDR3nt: TGTGCCAGCAGCCGAGCAGGGACAGGGAACGAGCAGTACTTC
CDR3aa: CASSRAGTGNEQYF

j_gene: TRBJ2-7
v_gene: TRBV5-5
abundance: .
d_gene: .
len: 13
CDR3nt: TGTGCCAGCTGCTTGGGACCGGGCTACGGGCAGTACTTC
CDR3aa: CASCLGPGYGQYF

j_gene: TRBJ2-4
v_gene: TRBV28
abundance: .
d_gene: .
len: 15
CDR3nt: TGTGCCAGCAGTTTAGGCCAAACCGTCCTAAACATTCAGTACTTC
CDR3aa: CASSLGQTVLNIQYF

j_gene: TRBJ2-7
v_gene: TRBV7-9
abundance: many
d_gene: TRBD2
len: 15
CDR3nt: TGTGCCAGCAGCCCACTAGCGGGGCACTCCTACGAGCAGTACTTC
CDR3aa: CASSPLAGHSYEQYF

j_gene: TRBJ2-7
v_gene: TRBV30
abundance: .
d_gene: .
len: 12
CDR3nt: TGTGCCTGGAGTGACAGAACCTACGAGCATTACTTC
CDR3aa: CAWSDRTYEHYF

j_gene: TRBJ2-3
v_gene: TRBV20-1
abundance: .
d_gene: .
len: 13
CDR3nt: TGCACTGCTAGAGGCGGGAGCACAGATACGCAGTATTTT
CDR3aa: CTARGGSTDTQYF

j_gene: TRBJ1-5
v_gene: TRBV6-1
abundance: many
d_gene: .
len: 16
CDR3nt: TGTGCCAGCAGTGCCAAGGGGAAATATGGCAATCAGCCCCAGCATTTT
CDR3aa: CASSAKGKYGNQPQHF

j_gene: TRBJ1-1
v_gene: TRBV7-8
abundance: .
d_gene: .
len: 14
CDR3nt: TGTGCCAGCAGCTTGCTGGGTGGGAACACTGAAACTTTCTTT
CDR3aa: CASSLLGGNTETFF

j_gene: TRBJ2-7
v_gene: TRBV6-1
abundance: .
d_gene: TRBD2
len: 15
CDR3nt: TGTGCCAGTAATGGACGGACTAGCGTCACCCACGAGCAGTACTTC
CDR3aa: CASNGRTSVTHEQYF

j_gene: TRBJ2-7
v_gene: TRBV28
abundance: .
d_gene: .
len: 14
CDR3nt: TGTGTCATCAGTGCCTGGGCCGGCTCCTACGAGCAGTACTTC
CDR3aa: CVISAWAGSYEQYF

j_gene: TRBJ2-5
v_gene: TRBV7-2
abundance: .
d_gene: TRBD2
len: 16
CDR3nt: TGTGCCAGCAGCCCAGGCGGACTAGCGGGAGGAGAGACCCAGTACTTC
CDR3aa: CASSPGGLAGGETQYF

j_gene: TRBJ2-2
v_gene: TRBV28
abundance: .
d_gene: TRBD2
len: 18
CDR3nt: TGTACCAGCAGTTCTCGGACTAGCGAAACTGAGAACACCGGGGAGCTGTTTTTT
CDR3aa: CTSSSRTSETENTGELFF

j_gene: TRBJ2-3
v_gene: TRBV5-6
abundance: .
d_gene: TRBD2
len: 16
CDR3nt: TGTACCAGCAGCCCTAGGACTAGATGGACCACAGATACTCCGTATTTT
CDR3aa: CTSSPRTRWTTDTPYF

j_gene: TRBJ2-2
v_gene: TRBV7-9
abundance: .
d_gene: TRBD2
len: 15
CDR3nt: TGTGCCAGCAGCTTATACGCGGGAGGCACCGGGGGGCTGTTTTTT
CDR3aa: CASSLYAGGTGGLFF

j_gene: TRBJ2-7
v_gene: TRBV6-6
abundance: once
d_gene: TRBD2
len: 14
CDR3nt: TGTGCCAGCAGCGCCAGCACTAGCGGTTACGAGCAGTACTTC
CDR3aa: CASSASTSGYEQYF

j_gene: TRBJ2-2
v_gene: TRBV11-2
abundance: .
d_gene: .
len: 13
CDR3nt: TGTGCCAGCAGTATAGATAGGATTGGGGAGCTGTTTTTT
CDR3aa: CASSIDRIGELFF

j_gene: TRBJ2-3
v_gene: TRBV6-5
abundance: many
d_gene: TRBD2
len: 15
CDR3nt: TGTGCCAGCAGTCCACGGGCGGGAGGCACAGATACGCAGTATTTT
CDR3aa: CASSPRAGGTDTQYF

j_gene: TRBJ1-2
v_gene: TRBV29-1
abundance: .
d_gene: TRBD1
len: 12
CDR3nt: TGCAGCGTTGAGAACAGGGGTTATGACTACACCTTC
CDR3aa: CSVENRGYDYTF

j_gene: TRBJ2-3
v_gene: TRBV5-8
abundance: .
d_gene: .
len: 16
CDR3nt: TGTGCCAGCAGCTTGGGACAGGAGGACCGCACAGATAGGCAGTATTTT
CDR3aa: CASSLGQEDRTDRQYF

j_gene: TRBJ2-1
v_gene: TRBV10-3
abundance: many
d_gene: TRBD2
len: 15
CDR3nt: TGTGCCATCAGTGAAACGGGAGGAACCTACAATGAGCAGTTCTTC
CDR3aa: CAISETGGTYNEQFF